This T cell receptor beta chain was recovered during a study of T cell changes during pregnancy in multiple sclerosis. Sequencing was performed with immunoSEQ multiplex PCR; in TCRdb, only in-frame clones are kept and a portion is missing. This sample carries roughly 48,000 clones, 85% to 95% of them seen once, and the ten largest clones take roughly 0.23%. CDR1 and CDR2 from the germline V gene are SGHKS and YYEKEE (reference sequence). With 3 bases removed from V and 1 base from J, the gap between germline ends came to 10 bases. This CDR3 comprises 14 residues. The sequence was collected from a female donor with multiple sclerosis, enrolled in a pregnancy study. The rearrangement uses TRBV5-5 and TRBJ1-1; tentative D call: TRBD1 (6 bases). The starting material was CD4+ T cells from peripheral blood mononuclear cells, obtained in the third trimester of pregnancy. CDR3 sequence: CASSWGHSNTEAFF. In nucleotides, the CDR3 is TGTGCCAGCAGCTGGGGACACTCGAACACTGAAGCTTTCTTT.